The 27 T cell receptor beta chains listed next were all sequenced from one sample in a study of T cell repertoires in cytomegalovirus infection. TCRdb analysed the reads with MiXCR anew, one entry per CDR3 protein. The sample consists of about 490,000 distinct CDR3 sequences, 10% to 12% of them appearing once. Specimen: PBMCs. The source is a human donor in good health (CMV status not recorded). Some clones in this sample may be carry-over from other donors' samples.

This clonotype is a singleton in its sample. A much larger clone differs by one base, so this may be a read error. The CDR3 nucleotides are TGTGCCAACAGCATGACAGGGAATTCGGTCGGCTACACCTTC. Protein: CANSMTGNSVGYTF. This chain connects TRBV11-2 to TRBJ1-2; TRBD1 matches 7 bases. The CDR3 is 14 amino acids. The germline CDR1 and CDR2 sequences are SGHAT and FQNNGV.

V gene TRBV20-1 combines with J gene TRBJ2-3; 10 bases fit TRBD2. Per the germline V gene, CDR1 is DFQATT and CDR2 is SNEGSKA (reference sequence). The CDR3 is made up of 15 amino acids. J was trimmed by 0 bases and V by 6 bases; bases with no gene match: 6. Written as DNA, the CDR3 is TGCAGTGCCCCTGTAGCGGGAGGAAGCACAGATACGCAGTATTTT. Protein sequence: CSAPVAGGSTDTQYF.

This clonotype was seen at least ten times. This chain uses TRBV24-1 with TRBJ2-3; D unclear. V was clipped by 4 bases and J by 3 bases, with 7 bases between them. The CDR3 contains 13 residues. Per germline, CDR1 KGHDR and CDR2 SFDVKD. CDR3 DNA sequence: TGTGCCACCAGTGACTCCGGGACAGATACGCAGTATTTT. Its translation is CATSDSGTDTQYF.

The sample holds many counts of this clonotype. The chain recombines TRBV28 with TRBJ1-1, with 8 bases matching TRBD1. The CDR3 runs to 15 residues. Trimming at V came to 6 bases and at J to 1 base, leaving 7 bases not matched to a gene. In germline, CDR1 is MDHEN, CDR2 SYDVKM. CDR3 sequence (DNA): TGTGCCAGCAGCCCTCATACAGGGGGGAACACTGAAGCTTTCTTT. The encoded protein is CASSPHTGGNTEAFF.

This clonotype was found a few times. The genes are TRBV7-9 and TRBJ2-5, with D possibly being TRBD1 (7 bases). V dropped 0 bases and J dropped 4 bases, with 12 bases sitting between them. The CDR3 contains 15 residues. In germline, CDR1 is SEHNR, CDR2 FQNEAQ (reference sequence). This CDR3 is CASSLASRGVETQYF. The CDR3 DNA follows: TGTGCCAGCAGCTTAGCCTCCAGGGGGGTAGAGACCCAGTACTTC.

This clonotype was observed at least ten times. This chain joins TRBV7-3 and TRBJ2-5; TRBD1 matches 11 bases. With V trimmed by 5 bases and J by 3 bases, 8 bases remained unmatched. This CDR3 is built from 16 residues. CDR1 SGHTA and CDR2 FQGTGA come from the germline V gene. CDR3 region: CASSHGTGGSKETQYF. Written as DNA, the CDR3 is TGTGCCAGCAGCCATGGGACAGGGGGATCTAAAGAGACCCAGTACTTC.

The table lists this clonotype with a few counts. This sequence joins TRBV9 and TRBJ2-5, with D unclear. The germline V gene has CDR1 SGDLS and CDR2 YYNGEE. The CDR3 runs to 15 residues. Deletions cut 1 base from V and 2 bases from J, with 12 bases between. CDR3 bases: TGTGCCAGCAGCGTATCGGACGGTTTTCAAGAGACCCAGTACTTC. It encodes CASSVSDGFQETQYF.

A few counts support this clonotype. CDR3 residues: CAISSRASMSEQYF. CDR3 sequence (DNA): TGTGCCATCAGCAGCCGGGCCTCGATGAGTGAGCAGTACTTC. The chain couples TRBV10-3 to TRBJ2-7; D not certain. Germline V gene data show CDR1 as ENHRY and CDR2 as SYGVKD. V was clipped by 6 bases and J by 7 bases, with 19 bases between them. This CDR3 has 14 amino acids.

This clonotype was detected many times. This sequence joins TRBV6-1 and TRBJ1-5; D is ambiguous. Germline V gene sequence: CDR1 MNHNS, CDR2 SASEGT. The CDR3 has 13 amino acids. The V and J ends lost 2 bases and 4 bases respectively, with 6 bases between them. CDR3 bases: TGTGCCAGCAGTGAACATGGTAATCAGCCCCAGCATTTT. Translated, it gives CASSEHGNQPQHF.

This clonotype was seen repeatedly, ten times or more. The chain links TRBV5-4 to TRBJ2-1, with TRBD1 matching over 9 bases. The CDR3 covers 20 residues. The ends lost 3 bases at V and 0 bases at J; junction bases unmatched: 16. Germline CDR1 and CDR2: SGHNT and YYREEE (reference sequence). CDR3 in amino acids: CASSWTGWGQGMSSYNEQFF. The CDR3 DNA follows: TGTGCCAGCAGCTGGACCGGATGGGGACAGGGTATGAGCTCCTACAATGAGCAGTTCTTC.

This clonotype was detected ten times or more. The rearrangement joins TRBV20-1 to TRBJ2-6; 7 positions match TRBD2. Trimming cost V 3 bases and J 4 bases; bases outside gene matches: 9. This CDR3 is 16 amino acids long. The germline V gene encodes CDR1 DFQATT and CDR2 SNEGSKA (reference sequence). CDR3 nucleotide sequence: TGCAGTGCTAGGTCGGGGGGAGGGCAAGGGGCCAACGTCCTGACTTTC. Its protein is CSARSGGGQGANVLTF.

The DNA of the CDR3 is TGTGCCAGCAGTCTCAACACGGGCGGGCAGCCCCAGCATTTT. This codes for CASSLNTGGQPQHF. J is TRBJ1-5 and V is TRBV28, with D hard to call. V lost 5 bases and J 7 bases, leaving 15 bases between the germline ends. The CDR3 is made up of 14 amino acids. CDR1 is MDHEN and CDR2 is SYDVKM in the germline V gene.

The sample holds many counts of this clonotype. This chain uses TRBV7-2 with TRBJ2-2; the match to TRBD1 covers 8 bases. The CDR3 loop spans 14 amino acids. Trimming at V came to 6 bases and at J to 6 bases, leaving 6 bases not matched to a gene. Per germline, CDR1 SGHTA and CDR2 FQGNSA. The CDR3 region is CASRPDRVSGELFF. The CDR3 region has the DNA TGTGCCAGCAGACCGGACAGGGTCTCCGGGGAGCTGTTTTTT.

This clonotype was seen repeatedly, ten times or more. This rearrangement joins TRBV29-1 to TRBJ2-7; D ambiguous. CDR1 SQVTM and CDR2 ANQGSEA come from the germline V gene. The germline V and J ends were trimmed by 4 bases and 2 bases, with 9 bases remaining between them. The CDR3 is 12 residues long. This CDR3 is CSVVGSTYEQYF. DNA for the CDR3: TGCAGCGTTGTCGGCAGCACCTACGAGCAGTACTTC.

The sample holds many counts of this clonotype. The chain couples TRBV7-2 to TRBJ2-2; weak D call: TRBD2 (5 bases). Germline V gene lookup returns CDR1 SGHTA and CDR2 FQGNSA. The CDR3 sequence is 15 residues long. Between the trimmed V and J ends, which lost 0 bases and 7 bases, there was a span of 12 bases. The chain's CDR3 is CASSLARAANGELFF. The CDR3 DNA reads as TGTGCCAGCAGCTTAGCGAGGGCTGCGAACGGGGAGCTGTTTTTT.

Many counts were recorded for this clonotype. The chain is built from TRBV19 and TRBJ1-6, with a tentative D call TRBD1 (5 bases). Trimming cost V 1 base and J 8 bases, with 12 bases left between them. The CDR3 is 15 residues long. In germline, CDR1 is LNHDA, CDR2 SQIVND (reference sequence). CDR3 sequence: CASSIAEGNDSPLHF. The CDR3 nucleotides read TGTGCCAGTAGTATAGCTGAGGGGAACGATTCACCCCTCCACTTT.

This clonotype was counted between two and nine times. The V call is TRBV20-1, the J call TRBJ2-5; TRBD1 matches 10 bases. The germline V gene encodes CDR1 DFQATT and CDR2 SNEGSKA (reference sequence). The V segment lost 6 bases and the J segment 0 bases; nucleotides outside the gene matches: 16. This CDR3 has 18 amino acids. This CDR3 reads CSATPGQGVLPNQETQYF. The CDR3 DNA is TGCAGTGCCACCCCTGGACAGGGGGTTTTGCCGAACCAAGAGACCCAGTACTTC.

This clonotype was seen many times. The V call is TRBV11-2, the J call TRBJ2-7; D gene ambiguous. V lost 0 bases to trimming and J lost 7 bases, with 7 bases between them. In germline, CDR1 is SGHAT, CDR2 FQNNGV. The CDR3 is made up of 12 amino acids. Here the CDR3 DNA reads TGTGCCAGCAGCTTAGAATCGTGGGAGCAGTACTTC. It encodes CASSLESWEQYF.

The chain has TRBV9 and TRBJ1-1; D gene unclear. The CDR3 spans 14 residues. The V gene's germline CDR1 is SGDLS and CDR2 YYNGEE. V lost 0 bases to trimming and J lost 1 base, with 7 bases between them. The CDR3 sequence is CASSVAGRNTEAFF. For the CDR3, the DNA is TGTGCCAGCAGCGTAGCCGGCAGGAACACTGAAGCTTTCTTT. Drawing the rest from reference TRBV9 and TRBJ1-1, the complete variable domain is DSGVTQTPKHLITATGQRVTLRCSPRSGDLSVYWYQQSLDQGLQFLIQYYNGEERAKGNILERFSAQQFPDLHSELNLSSLELGDSALYFCASSVAGRNTEAFFGQGTRLTVV.

This chain joins TRBV18 and TRBJ1-1; no clear D. Germline CDR1 is KGHSH and CDR2 is LQKENI. Trimming took 2 bases from V and 7 from J, leaving 14 bases between them. The CDR3 loop spans 14 amino acids. The CDR3 DNA is TGTGCCAGCTCACCAAGCAGTCTGAGAATTGAAGCTTTCTTT. Its protein is CASSPSSLRIEAFF.

The CDR3 DNA sequence: TGTGCCAGCAGTTTAGTAGGGGATGGGACAGATACGCAGTATTTT. This gives the protein CASSLVGDGTDTQYF. The chain carries TRBV28 and TRBJ2-3, with D tentatively TRBD1 (5 bases). The CDR3 runs to 15 residues. V was clipped by 2 bases and J by 3 bases, with 12 bases between them. CDR1 and CDR2 (germline): MDHEN, SYDVKM.

The chain has TRBV6-1 and TRBJ2-5, with D perhaps given as TRBD1 or TRBD2 (5 bases each). In germline, CDR1 is MNHNS, CDR2 SASEGT. V was shortened by 6 bases and J by 4 bases, with 27 bases between the two germline ends. The CDR3 is 18 residues long. The chain's CDR3 is CASSRFVSGEVRGETQYF. Here the CDR3 DNA reads TGTGCCAGCAGCCGATTTGTGAGCGGAGAGGTTAGGGGAGAGACCCAGTACTTC.

This clonotype was seen repeatedly, ten times or more. In DNA form, the CDR3 reads TGTGCCAGCAGGACTCGACTAGCGATCGACTCCTACGAGCAGTACTTC. Protein sequence: CASRTRLAIDSYEQYF. The gene calls are TRBV28 and TRBJ2-7; TRBD2 aligns across 8 bases. The V gene's germline CDR1 is MDHEN and CDR2 SYDVKM. This CDR3 has 16 amino acids. V lost 6 bases and J lost 0; bases outside the gene matches: 10. The full variable domain, its missing parts supplied by reference TRBV28 and TRBJ2-7, is DVKVTQSSRYLVKRTGEKVFLECVQDMDHENMFWYRQDPGLGLRLIYFSYDVKMKEKGDIPEGYSVSREKKERFSLILESASTNQTSMYLCASRTRLAIDSYEQYFGPGTRLTVT.

A remark on this clonotype: This clone may be a read error of a much larger clone one base away. V usage is TRBV4-1 and J usage is TRBJ2-1; D remains ambiguous. Germline V gene lookup returns CDR1 MGHRA and CDR2 YSYEKL. This CDR3 comprises 16 residues. Here the CDR3 DNA reads TGCGCCAGCAGCCAAGTCGACATGATCTCCTACAATGAGCAGCTCTTC. Its protein product is CASSQVDMISYNEQLF.

J is TRBJ1-6 and V is TRBV3-1; a possible D gene is TRBD1 (6 bases). V lost 5 bases and J 7 bases, leaving 24 bases between the germline ends. The length of the CDR3 is 18 residues. CDR1 and CDR2 from the germline V gene are LGHDT and YNNKEL (reference sequence). DNA of the CDR3: TGTGCCAGCAGCTCCCGGGGGGGGCGCGCGTTGAAGAATTCACCCCTCCACTTT. Amino acid sequence: CASSSRGGRALKNSPLHF. The full variable domain, with the rest looked up from reference TRBV3-1 and TRBJ1-6, is DTAVSQTPKYLVTQMGNDKSIKCEQNLGHDTMYWYKQDSKKFLKIMFSYNNKELIINETVPNRFSPKSPDKAHLNLHINSLELGDSAVYFCASSSRGGRALKNSPLHFGNGTRLTVT.

This clonotype occurred many times. The gene calls are TRBV19 and TRBJ2-1; TRBD2 might be the D (6 bases). V was pared by 6 bases and J by 0 bases, with 15 bases between. CDR1 and CDR2 (germline): LNHDA, SQIVND (reference sequence). CDR3 size: 16 residues. The CDR3 nucleotides are TGTGCCAGTAGCTGGGGACTCTCCGACTCCTACAATGAGCAGTTCTTC. Protein sequence: CASSWGLSDSYNEQFF.

The rearrangement links TRBV19 to TRBJ1-1, with a weak D call TRBD1 (5 bases). Germline CDR1 and CDR2: LNHDA and SQIVND (reference sequence). The V gene lost 9 bases and the J gene lost 8 bases, with 16 bases spanning the gap. CDR3 size: 12 residues. The CDR3, as DNA: TGTGCCAGCCCTGAGGAGGGACTCGAAGCTTTCTTT. This translates into CASPEEGLEAFF.